This TCR beta chain was profiled in a study of blood T cell repertoires in COVID-19. For the study at large: The samples span acute and convalescent COVID-19 from the United States, Italy and Spain. From T cells, B-cell-depleted T cells, or PBMCs came the material, which was cDNA or gDNA.

Trimming took 6 bases from V and 1 from J, leaving 10 bases between them. Germline-derived CDR1 and CDR2 are MDHEN and SYDVKM. This CDR3 has 13 residues. In the original processing: Quantification of nucleated cells was approximated via reference gene primer amplification. Clones were sequenced by immunoSEQ multiplex PCR, and TCRdb holds only the in-frame ones, with some missing. V and J calls and clone size come straight from that table; D and trimming were deduced from the DNA. This sample carries hundreds of thousands of clones, roughly 87% of them seen once, and the ten largest clones take around 3%. The study counted Cohort 3 donors as recovered given two negative PCRs, clearance, or symptom resolution. This clone occurred a few times.

The rearrangement joins TRBV28 to TRBJ2-7, with D possibly matching TRBD1 (6 bases). The sequenced material came from PBMCs or T cells enriched from blood (not recorded which). The sequence derives from a woman in her 30s who had recovered from COVID-19. This chain's CDR3 is CASSPDRSYEQYF. The CDR3, as DNA: TGTGCCAGCAGCCCAGACAGGTCCTACGAGCAGTACTTC.